These 6 T cell receptor beta chains were sequenced from one sample in a study of cytomegalovirus exposure and HLA in healthy donors. PCR employed 60 Vbeta and 13 Jbeta primers. Here immunoSEQ multiplex PCR was the method, and the copy in TCRdb shows in-frame clones only, minus some. The sample includes 150,000 to 180,000 clones, around 80% seen only once; the top ten take around 3.6%. Sequenced: PBMCs. The source of these receptors is a woman aged 40 to 50 in good health and CMV-seronegative.

This chain links TRBV2 with TRBJ2-7; TRBD2 agrees at 8 bases. From germline, CDR1 is SNHLY and CDR2 FYNNEI. After removal of 6 bases from V and 0 bases from J, the junction contained 7 bases not matched to a gene. This CDR3 is 15 amino acids long. CDR3 nucleotide sequence: TGTGCCAGCAGCCCTAGACTAGCGTACTCCTACGAGCAGTACTTC. Protein: CASSPRLAYSYEQYF.

The chain employs TRBV27 and TRBJ2-6, with D perhaps TRBD1 (6 bases). V lost 5 bases and J 9 bases, leaving 20 bases between the germline ends. The germline CDR1 and CDR2 sequences are MNHEY and SMNVEV (reference sequence). CDR3 length equals 16 residues. The CDR3 bases are TGTGCCAGCAGTCCTACAGGGCCCAGCGGAGTCAACGTCCTGACTTTC. Protein sequence: CASSPTGPSGVNVLTF.

This rearrangement joins TRBV4-1 to TRBJ2-1, with 9 bases fitting TRBD2. Looked up from germline, CDR1 is MGHRA and CDR2 is YSYEKL. Germline trimming cut 2 bases from V and 7 bases from J; bases unmatched to any gene: 12. The CDR3 runs to 17 residues. The CDR3 DNA follows: TGCGCCAGCAGCCAACAGACCGGGACTAGCAGTCCTAATGAGCAGTTCTTC. Its protein is CASSQQTGTSSPNEQFF.

The chain links TRBV7-2 to TRBJ1-2; no reliable D call. The CDR3 spans 13 residues. The germline V gene has CDR1 SGHTA and CDR2 FQGNSA. The V and J ends lost 2 bases and 3 bases respectively, with 7 bases between them. The CDR3 DNA reads as TGTGCCAGCAGCTTAACTCTTGACTATGGCTACACCTTC. Amino acids: CASSLTLDYGYTF.

The chain uses TRBV6-1 and TRBJ1-2, with TRBD1 matching 7 bases. V shed 6 bases, J shed 8 bases, and the junction held 9 bases outside the gene matches. CDR1 MNHNS and CDR2 SASEGT come from the germline V gene. The CDR3 spans 13 residues. The CDR3 is CASSHTGAEGYTF. The CDR3 region has the DNA TGTGCCAGCAGCCACACAGGGGCTGAGGGCTACACCTTC.

This clone appeared a few times. This chain connects TRBV7-9 to TRBJ1-2; D unclear. Germline CDR1 is SEHNR and CDR2 is FQNEAQ (reference sequence). With 6 bases removed from V and 3 bases from J, the gap between germline ends came to 11 bases. The CDR3 has 13 residues. The CDR3 nucleotides are TGTGCCAGCAGTCCATCTGAGGACTATGGCTACACCTTC. Its translation is CASSPSEDYGYTF.